This entry is about one TCR beta chain. This specimen comes from a study of blood T cell repertoires in COVID-19. About the research overall: Whether acute or convalescent, the COVID-19 samples came from the United States, Italy and Spain. T cells, B-cell-depleted T cells, or PBMCs supplied cDNA or gDNA.

The authors' processing: Amplification with reference gene primers provided the estimates of nucleated cell counts. TCRdb keeps only in-frame clones here, not all; method: immunoSEQ multiplex PCR. The V and J calls and the clone size are those of that table, but D and trimming were determined from the DNA. The sample has roughly 100,000 clones, about nine tenths seen once; the top ten hold more than 1.5%. The germline CDR1 and CDR2 sequences are SGHNT and YENEEA. The CDR3 loop spans 16 amino acids. Trimming shortened V by 1 base and J by 0 bases, and 13 bases separated the two germline ends. Recruited during active infection, patients (from Seattle) were subsequently followed longitudinally.

Sequencing was carried out using peripheral blood. The sequence was obtained from a woman aged 45 to 65 with COVID-19, enrolled during active disease. The chain uses TRBV11-3 and TRBJ2-7; unclear D gene. This CDR3 reads CASSLVAQTLSYEQYF. CDR3 sequence (DNA): TGTGCCAGCAGCTTAGTGGCCCAAACCCTCTCCTACGAGCAGTACTTC.